This T cell receptor beta chain appears in the sequencing data of a study of T cell repertoires in cytomegalovirus infection. Study-wide background: The public TCR beta signatures pointed to both CMV infection and matching HLA type. The study, taken as a whole, reports: Predominance within the ex vivo response was attributable to HLA-C-restricted CMV-specific TCR beta clonotypes. Cumulative public TCR beta family frequency identified carriers of CMV plus the relevant HLA.

TCRdb re-called the reads through MiXCR, storing one row per CDR3 protein. The repertoire has a few hundred thousand distinct CDR3 sequences, 15% to 20% of them found once; the top ten carry 12%. About this clonotype itself: What it binds is not known.

Looked up from germline, CDR1 is DFQATT and CDR2 is SNEGSKA (reference sequence). This CDR3 contains 14 residues. Trimming took 6 bases from V and 4 from J, leaving 17 bases between them. The sequenced sample was PBMCs. The V gene is TRBV20-1, the J gene TRBJ2-3; possibly TRBD2 for D (7 bases). This sequence was found in a human donor in good health (CMV status not recorded). Some clones in this sample may be carry-over from other donors' samples. CDR3 nucleotides: TGCAGTGCCCTGGGGGGGGCGCAGTCAGATACGCAGTATTTT. Its protein product is CSALGGAQSDTQYF.